This T cell receptor (beta chain) is drawn from a study of shared clonotypes between healthy human individuals. General observations from the study: Compared with memory subsets, naive subsets generally had larger estimated richness.

In regard to this clone: Its antigen is not known.

A split of CD4+ cells into CD45RA+ naive and CD45RA-negative memory subsets was performed. The CDR3 has 12 residues. Per germline, CDR1 ENHRY and CDR2 SYGVKD. Trimming shortened V by 4 bases and J by 2 bases, and 5 bases separated the two germline ends. Assay runs were performed at deep level. Authors' data handling: ImmunoSEQ only sent back junction sequences with no quality scores, so filtering was done differently. Here immunoSEQ multiplex PCR was the method, and the copy in TCRdb shows in-frame clones only, minus some. V, J and clone size are those of that table, while D and trimming were read from the DNA. The table shows approximately 2.5 million clones, with approximately 90% occurring only once.

Sequencing was performed on naive CD4+ T cells sorted from blood. The sample's subset: CD45RA+ positively selected. The chain has TRBV10-3 and TRBJ1-2; D call uncertain. The TCR comes from a man aged 18 to 30 in good health. The CDR3 sequence: CAISAVNYGYTF. Here the CDR3 DNA reads TGTGCCATCAGTGCGGTGAACTATGGCTACACCTTC.